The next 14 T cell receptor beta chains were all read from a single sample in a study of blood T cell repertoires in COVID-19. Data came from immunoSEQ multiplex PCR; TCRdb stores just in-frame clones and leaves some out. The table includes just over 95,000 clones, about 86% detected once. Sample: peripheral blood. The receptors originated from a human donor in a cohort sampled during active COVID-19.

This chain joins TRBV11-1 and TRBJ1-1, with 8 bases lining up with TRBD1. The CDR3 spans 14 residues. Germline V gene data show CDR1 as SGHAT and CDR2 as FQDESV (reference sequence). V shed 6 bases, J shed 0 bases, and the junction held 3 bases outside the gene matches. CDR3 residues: CASREDRVNTEAFF. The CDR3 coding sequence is TGTGCCAGCAGAGAGGACAGGGTGAACACTGAAGCTTTCTTT.

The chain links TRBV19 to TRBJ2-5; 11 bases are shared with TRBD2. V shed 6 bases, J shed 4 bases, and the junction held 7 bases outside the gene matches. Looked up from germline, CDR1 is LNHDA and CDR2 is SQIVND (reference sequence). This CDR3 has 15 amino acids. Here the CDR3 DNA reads TGTGCCAGTAGAAAGGGACTAGCGGAGGGAGAGACCCAGTACTTC. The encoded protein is CASRKGLAEGETQYF.

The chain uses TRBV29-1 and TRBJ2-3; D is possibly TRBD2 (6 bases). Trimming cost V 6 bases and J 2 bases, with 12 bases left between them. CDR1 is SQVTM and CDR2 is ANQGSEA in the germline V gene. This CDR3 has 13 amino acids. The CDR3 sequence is CSVQAGTTDTQYF. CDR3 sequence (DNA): TGCAGCGTGCAGGCGGGAACCACAGATACGCAGTATTTT.

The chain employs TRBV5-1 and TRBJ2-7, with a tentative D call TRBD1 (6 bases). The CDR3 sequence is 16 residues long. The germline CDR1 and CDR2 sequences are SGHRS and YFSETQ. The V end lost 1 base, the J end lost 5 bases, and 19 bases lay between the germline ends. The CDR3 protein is CASSLMRGTRVDEQYF. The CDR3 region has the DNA TGCGCCAGCAGCTTGATGAGGGGGACAAGAGTTGACGAGCAGTACTTC.

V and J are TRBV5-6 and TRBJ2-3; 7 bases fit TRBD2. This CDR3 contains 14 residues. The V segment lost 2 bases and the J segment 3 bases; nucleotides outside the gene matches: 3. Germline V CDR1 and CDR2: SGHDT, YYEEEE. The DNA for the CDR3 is TGTGCCAGCAGCTTTGGGGGGGTAACAGATACGCAGTATTTT. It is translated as CASSFGGVTDTQYF.

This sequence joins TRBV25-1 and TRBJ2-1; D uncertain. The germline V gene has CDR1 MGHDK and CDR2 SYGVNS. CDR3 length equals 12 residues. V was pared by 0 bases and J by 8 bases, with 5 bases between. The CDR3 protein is CASSEYSHEQFF. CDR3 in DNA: TGTGCCAGCAGTGAATACTCCCATGAGCAGTTCTTC.

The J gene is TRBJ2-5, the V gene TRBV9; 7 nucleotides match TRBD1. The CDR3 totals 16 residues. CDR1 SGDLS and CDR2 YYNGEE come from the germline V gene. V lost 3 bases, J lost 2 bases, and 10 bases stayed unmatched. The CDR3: CASSATPGQTQETQYF. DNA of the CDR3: TGTGCCAGCAGCGCCACGCCGGGACAGACACAAGAGACCCAGTACTTC. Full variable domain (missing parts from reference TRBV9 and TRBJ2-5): DSGVTQTPKHLITATGQRVTLRCSPRSGDLSVYWYQQSLDQGLQFLIQYYNGEERAKGNILERFSAQQFPDLHSELNLSSLELGDSALYFCASSATPGQTQETQYFGPGTRLLVL.

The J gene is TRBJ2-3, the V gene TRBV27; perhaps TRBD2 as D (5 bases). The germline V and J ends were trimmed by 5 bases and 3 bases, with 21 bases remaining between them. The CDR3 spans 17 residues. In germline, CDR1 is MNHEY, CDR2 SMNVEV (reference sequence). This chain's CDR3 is CASSRSDSWASTDTQYF. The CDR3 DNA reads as TGTGCCAGCAGTCGTAGCGATTCATGGGCTAGTACAGATACGCAGTATTTT.

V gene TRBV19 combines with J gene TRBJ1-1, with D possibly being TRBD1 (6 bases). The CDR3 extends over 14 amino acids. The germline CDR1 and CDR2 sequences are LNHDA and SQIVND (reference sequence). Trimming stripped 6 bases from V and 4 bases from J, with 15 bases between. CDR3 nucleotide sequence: TGTGCCAGTAGGAACAGGGAAGAGGTCACTGAAGCTTTCTTT. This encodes CASRNREEVTEAFF.

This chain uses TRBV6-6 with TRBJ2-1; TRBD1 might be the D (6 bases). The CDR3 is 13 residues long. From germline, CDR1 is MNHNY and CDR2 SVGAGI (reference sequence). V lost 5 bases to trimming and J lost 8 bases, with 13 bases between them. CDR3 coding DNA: TGTGCCAGCAGTAGCCTCAGGGGAGATGAGCAGTTCTTC. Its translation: CASSSLRGDEQFF.

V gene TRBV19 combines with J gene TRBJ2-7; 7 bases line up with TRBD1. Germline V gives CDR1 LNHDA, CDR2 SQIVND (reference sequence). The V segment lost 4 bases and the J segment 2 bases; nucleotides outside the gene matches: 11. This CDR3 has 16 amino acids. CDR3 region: CASSTRQGRIPYEQYF. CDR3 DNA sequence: TGTGCCAGTAGTACCAGACAGGGCCGCATCCCCTACGAGCAGTACTTC.

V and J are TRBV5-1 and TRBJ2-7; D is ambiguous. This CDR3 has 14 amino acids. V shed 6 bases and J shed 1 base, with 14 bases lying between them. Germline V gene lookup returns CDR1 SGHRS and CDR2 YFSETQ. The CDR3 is CASKTLTESYEQYF. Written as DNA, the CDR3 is TGCGCCAGCAAGACTTTGACTGAATCCTACGAGCAGTACTTC.

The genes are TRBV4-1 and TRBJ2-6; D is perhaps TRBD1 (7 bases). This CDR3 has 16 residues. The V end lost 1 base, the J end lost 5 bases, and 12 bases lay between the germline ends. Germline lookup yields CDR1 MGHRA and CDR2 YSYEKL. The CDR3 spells CASSQARGVRANVLTF. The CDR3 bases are TGCGCCAGCAGCCAAGCCAGGGGGGTACGGGCCAACGTCCTGACTTTC.

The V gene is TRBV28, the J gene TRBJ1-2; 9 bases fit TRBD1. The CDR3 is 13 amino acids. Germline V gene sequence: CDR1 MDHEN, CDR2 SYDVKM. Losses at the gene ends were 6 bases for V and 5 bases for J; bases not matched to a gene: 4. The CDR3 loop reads CASRTDRGYGYTF. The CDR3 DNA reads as TGTGCCAGCAGAACTGACAGGGGGTATGGCTACACCTTC.